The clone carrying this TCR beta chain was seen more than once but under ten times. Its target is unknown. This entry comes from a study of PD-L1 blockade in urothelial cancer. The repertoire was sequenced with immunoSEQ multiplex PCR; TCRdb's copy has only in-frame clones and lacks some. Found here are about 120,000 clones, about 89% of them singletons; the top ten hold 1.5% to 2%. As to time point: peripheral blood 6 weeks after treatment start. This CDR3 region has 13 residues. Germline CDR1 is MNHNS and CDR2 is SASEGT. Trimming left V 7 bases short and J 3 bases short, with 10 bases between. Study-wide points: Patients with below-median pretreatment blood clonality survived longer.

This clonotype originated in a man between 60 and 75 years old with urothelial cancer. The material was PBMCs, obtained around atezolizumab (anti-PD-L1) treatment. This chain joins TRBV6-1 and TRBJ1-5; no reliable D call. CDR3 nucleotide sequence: TGTGCCAGCAAAGTGAGTGACAATCAGCCCCAGCATTTT. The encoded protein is CASKVSDNQPQHF.